This TCR beta chain was sequenced in a study of glioma-infiltrating T cells. Findings and limits, study-wide: Above-expected tissue-blood divergence occurred in all gliomas, most in low-grade ones.

Turning to this clonotype: Its antigen is unknown. Its ends do not fully match the called genes, so a read error is possible.

CDR3 length: 15 amino acids. The germline CDR1 and CDR2 sequences are MNHEY and SVGAGI. Using RNA template, CDR3s of TCR alpha and beta were amplified with iRepertoire arm-PCR. A single record per CDR3 protein comes from TCRdb applying MiXCR to the multiplex PCR reads. The sample carries about 200,000 distinct CDR3 sequences, more than 30% recorded once. The gene calls are TRBV6-5 and TRBJ2-1, with 10 positions matching TRBD1. The sequenced material came from glioma tissue, nonneoplastic brain tissue, or PBMCs (not recorded which). This clonotype was obtained from a human donor with low-grade glioma or glioblastoma, undergoing nonglioma brain surgery, or in good health (not recorded which). CDR3 region: CASSYGTGAIDERFF. In nucleotides, the CDR3 is TGTGCCAGCAGCTACGGGACAGGGGCCATTGATGAGCGGTTCTTC.